Listed here are 30 T cell receptor beta chains from one sample, sequenced in a study of T cell changes during pregnancy in multiple sclerosis. This table comes from immunoSEQ multiplex PCR, and its TCRdb copy is limited to in-frame clones, with some not included. The table records 45,000 to 60,000 clones, more than 85% of them present only once. The sequences come from peripheral blood, collected after pregnancy. The receptors here all came from a female donor in good health, enrolled as a control in a pregnancy study.

V and J are TRBV2 and TRBJ1-5; 10 nucleotides align to TRBD1. In germline, CDR1 is SNHLY, CDR2 FYNNEI. The CDR3 covers 17 residues. Trimming cost V 5 bases and J 5 bases; bases outside gene matches: 12. The CDR3 region is CASSQGQGRIGDQPQHF. CDR3 nucleotides: TGTGCCAGCAGTCAGGGACAGGGGCGTATAGGGGATCAGCCCCAGCATTTT.

This rearrangement joins TRBV9 to TRBJ2-7, with 14 bases that match TRBD2. Germline-derived CDR1 and CDR2 are SGDLS and YYNGEE. The CDR3 has 15 amino acids. V lost 4 bases and J lost 9; bases outside the gene matches: 9. This chain's CDR3 is CASSLGTSGRGGQYF. DNA for the CDR3: TGTGCCAGCAGCCTAGGGACTAGCGGGAGAGGAGGGCAGTACTTC.

The genes are TRBV4-3 and TRBJ2-1, with 13 bases lining up with TRBD2. With V trimmed by 1 base and J by 8 bases, 2 bases remained unmatched. The CDR3 has 15 amino acids. The germline V gene encodes CDR1 LGHNA and CDR2 YSLEER. This chain's CDR3 is CASSQGTSGSYEQFF. CDR3 DNA: TGCGCCAGCAGCCAAGGGACTAGCGGGAGCTATGAGCAGTTCTTC.

The chain joins TRBV6-1 to TRBJ1-1, with 7 bases lining up with TRBD1. The CDR3 runs to 13 residues. The V gene end was trimmed by 3 bases and the J gene end by 8 bases; junction bases not matched to a gene: 6. Per the germline V gene, CDR1 is MNHNS and CDR2 is SASEGT. The CDR3 reads CASSEGSGGEAFF. The CDR3 DNA is TGTGCCAGCAGTGAGGGTTCAGGGGGGGAAGCTTTCTTT.

The gene calls are TRBV5-1 and TRBJ2-5, with no clear D. Germline V lookup: CDR1 SGHRS, CDR2 YFSETQ. The germline V and J ends were trimmed by 0 bases and 2 bases, with 11 bases remaining between them. This CDR3 has 15 amino acids. The CDR3 region has the DNA TGCGCCAGCAGCTTGGGTGCACAGTCACAAGAGACCCAGTACTTC. This codes for CASSLGAQSQETQYF.

This clone was seen only a few times. The rearrangement uses TRBV7-9 and TRBJ1-1, with D unclear. The CDR3 totals 12 residues. The germline gives CDR1 SEHNR, CDR2 FQNEAQ (reference sequence). The V end was cut by 4 bases, the J end by 11 bases, with 14 bases between. CDR3 sequence: CASSSSGPGAFF. CDR3 nucleotide sequence: TGTGCCAGCAGCTCGTCCGGACCGGGGGCTTTCTTT.

The genes are TRBV30 and TRBJ1-5, with TRBD1 matching over 9 bases. The CDR3 covers 15 residues. Germline values: CDR1 GTSNPN, CDR2 SVGIG (reference sequence). Trimming took 4 bases from V and 5 from J; bases not matched to a gene: 9. CDR3: CAWTAGTGFDQPQHF. CDR3 bases: TGTGCCTGGACTGCCGGGACAGGGTTCGATCAGCCCCAGCATTTT.

This clone was picked up one time. The chain has TRBV9 and TRBJ1-5; the D gene is possibly TRBD1 (5 bases). Trimming cost V 7 bases and J 3 bases, with 17 bases left between them. CDR1 and CDR2 (germline): SGDLS, YYNGEE. This CDR3 is built from 15 residues. The CDR3 DNA reads TGTGCCAGCGCCTCCGGGGGGAGTTTCAATCAGCCCCAGCATTTT. Translating it yields CASASGGSFNQPQHF.

The chain couples TRBV2 to TRBJ2-5; TRBD1 matches at 10 bases. Per germline, CDR1 SNHLY and CDR2 FYNNEI. Unmatched junction bases numbered 9, after V lost 6 bases and J lost 2 bases. The length of the CDR3 is 16 residues. CDR3: CASSTRDRGIQETQYF. The CDR3 region has the DNA TGTGCCAGCAGCACCAGGGACAGGGGCATTCAAGAGACCCAGTACTTC.

V and J are TRBV2 and TRBJ2-1, with 8 bases matching TRBD1. Germline CDR1 SNHLY, CDR2 FYNNEI. V trimming: 3 bases; J trimming: 7 bases; junction bases outside the gene matches: 8. This CDR3 has 15 amino acids. CDR3 DNA sequence: TGTGCCAGCAGTGAGAGGGCAGGGGGCCAAAATGAGCAGTTCTTC. It encodes CASSERAGGQNEQFF. The whole variable domain, filled in from reference TRBV2 and TRBJ2-1, reads EPEVTQTPSHQVTQMGQEVILRCVPISNHLYFYWYRQILGQKVEFLVSFYNNEISEKSEIFDDQFSVERPDGSNFTLKIRSTKLEDSAMYFCASSERAGGQNEQFFGPGTRLTVL.

The genes are TRBV19 and TRBJ1-2; 7 positions match TRBD1. There are 13 residues in the CDR3. The V gene end was trimmed by 3 bases and the J gene end by 8 bases; junction bases not matched to a gene: 6. Germline-derived CDR1 and CDR2 are LNHDA and SQIVND (reference sequence). CDR3 loop: CASSIGQDDGYTF. The CDR3, as DNA: TGTGCCAGTAGTATTGGACAGGACGACGGCTACACCTTC. The full variable domain, rest sourced from reference TRBV19 and TRBJ1-2, is DGGITQSPKYLFRKEGQNVTLSCEQNLNHDAMYWYRQDPGQGLRLIYYSQIVNDFQKGDIAEGYSVSREKKESFPLTVTSAQKNPTAFYLCASSIGQDDGYTFGSGTRLTVV.

The genes are TRBV18 and TRBJ1-1; tentative D call: TRBD1 (5 bases). The CDR3 covers 14 residues. Trimming took 2 bases from V and 4 from J, leaving 11 bases between them. Germline V gene sequence: CDR1 KGHSH, CDR2 LQKENI. The chain's CDR3 is CASSPRGLRTEAFF. CDR3 in DNA: TGTGCCAGCTCACCAAGGGGCCTGCGCACTGAAGCTTTCTTT.

The chain combines TRBV2 with TRBJ2-2; 11 bases are shared with TRBD2. This CDR3 is built from 13 residues. Germline-derived CDR1 and CDR2 are SNHLY and FYNNEI. Trimming cost V 6 bases and J 10 bases; bases outside gene matches: 4. Written as DNA, the CDR3 is TGTGCCAGCAGGACTAGCGGGGTCCCGGAGCTGTTTTTT. Translation gives CASRTSGVPELFF. The full variable domain, its missing parts supplied by reference TRBV2 and TRBJ2-2, is EPEVTQTPSHQVTQMGQEVILRCVPISNHLYFYWYRQILGQKVEFLVSFYNNEISEKSEIFDDQFSVERPDGSNFTLKIRSTKLEDSAMYFCASRTSGVPELFFGEGSRLTVL.

CDR3 region: CAWSALWTSGRYEQYF. In DNA, the CDR3 is TGTGCCTGGAGCGCCCTTTGGACTAGCGGGAGGTACGAGCAGTACTTC. The J gene is TRBJ2-7, the V gene TRBV30; TRBD2 matches 14 bases. J lost 4 bases, V lost 3 bases, and 8 bases had no gene match. Per the germline V gene, CDR1 is GTSNPN and CDR2 is SVGIG (reference sequence). The CDR3 is made up of 16 amino acids. Filled out from reference TRBV30 and TRBJ2-7, the complete variable domain reads SQTIHQWPATLVQPVGSPLSLECTVEGTSNPNLYWYRQAAGRGLQLLFYSVGIGQISSEVPQNLSASRPQDRQFILSSKKLLLSDSGFYLCAWSALWTSGRYEQYFGPGTRLTVT.

The chain employs TRBV16 and TRBJ2-3; TRBD2 agrees at 9 bases. Germline assignment: CDR1 KGHSY and CDR2 FQNENV. This CDR3 has 18 residues. The trim removed 1 base at V and 4 bases at J, leaving 12 bases unmatched. The CDR3 loop reads CASSQFRGSGSNADTQYF. CDR3 DNA: TGTGCCAGCAGCCAATTCCGGGGTAGCGGGAGCAACGCAGATACGCAGTATTTT.

The chain links TRBV27 to TRBJ2-3, with D perhaps matching TRBD2 (5 bases). Trimming stripped 5 bases from V and 9 bases from J, with 9 bases between. The germline V gene encodes CDR1 MNHEY and CDR2 SMNVEV (reference sequence). The CDR3 has 11 residues. The CDR3 here is CASSTRRTQYF. The CDR3 DNA sequence: TGTGCCAGCAGTACCCGGAGGACGCAGTATTTT.

This chain links TRBV10-2 with TRBJ2-1, with 7 positions matching TRBD1. The CDR3 length is 16 residues. The trim removed 2 bases at V and 6 bases at J, leaving 10 bases unmatched. CDR1 and CDR2 (germline): WSHSY, SAAADI. The CDR3 loop reads CASSERGLGLGNEQFF. DNA of the CDR3: TGCGCCAGCAGTGAGAGGGGGCTAGGGTTGGGCAATGAGCAGTTCTTC.

The CDR3 nucleotides read TGTGCCAGCAGCCAAGATAGAAGAGATACGCAGTATTTT. Translated, it gives CASSQDRRDTQYF. The chain uses TRBV4-2 and TRBJ2-3; D is undetermined. The V gene's germline CDR1 is LGHNA and CDR2 YNFKEQ. The CDR3 covers 13 residues. V was clipped by 0 bases and J by 5 bases, with 6 bases between them.

This clone was detected only a few times. The chain is built from TRBV7-2 and TRBJ1-1, with TRBD1 matching 8 bases. Germline CDR1 reads SGHTA; CDR2 reads FQGNSA. This CDR3 contains 17 residues. The junction had 14 bases not matched to a gene; V was cut back by 5 bases and J by 3 bases. In DNA, the CDR3 is TGTGCCAGCAGCAAAGGGATTTCCGGGACAGGCGACACTGAAGCTTTCTTT. Translated, it gives CASSKGISGTGDTEAFF.

The rearrangement joins TRBV13 to TRBJ1-5; no firm D call. CDR3 length equals 13 residues. Germline lookup yields CDR1 PRHDT and CDR2 FYEKMQ (reference sequence). V lost 5 bases, J lost 7 bases, and 12 bases lay in between. CDR3 sequence (DNA): TGTGCCAGCAGCATTAGGGAGGAGCAGCCCCAGCATTTT. Translating it yields CASSIREEQPQHF.

The chain recombines TRBV18 with TRBJ2-5, with D possibly matching TRBD2 (5 bases). The CDR3 is 14 residues long. Germline V gene sequence: CDR1 KGHSH, CDR2 LQKENI. The V end was cut by 0 bases, the J end by 5 bases, with 10 bases between. The CDR3 sequence is CASSPPVRGETQYF. The CDR3 DNA reads as TGTGCCAGCTCACCACCTGTTCGAGGGGAGACCCAGTACTTC. Drawing the rest from reference TRBV18 and TRBJ2-5, the complete variable domain is NAGVMQNPRHLVRRRGQEARLRCSPMKGHSHVYWYRQLPEEGLKFMVYLQKENIIDESGMPKERFSAEFPKEGPSILRIQQVVRGDSAAYFCASSPPVRGETQYFGPGTRLLVL.

The chain links TRBV18 to TRBJ1-4; 8 bases are shared with TRBD1. CDR3 length: 17 residues. V dropped 1 base and J dropped 7; count of bases not matched to a gene: 11. CDR1 KGHSH and CDR2 LQKENI come from the germline V gene. CDR3 nucleotides: TGTGCCAGCTCACCACGAATGCCGGGACAGGCCCTTGAAAAACTGTTTTTT. Encoded protein: CASSPRMPGQALEKLFF.

The V call is TRBV13, the J call TRBJ1-3, with 9 nucleotides matching TRBD1. Per germline, CDR1 PRHDT and CDR2 FYEKMQ (reference sequence). V lost 2 bases, J lost 4 bases, and 6 bases stayed unmatched. This CDR3 is 16 amino acids long. CDR3 residues: CASSLRDRALGNTIYF. CDR3 in DNA: TGTGCCAGCAGCTTAAGGGACAGGGCTCTAGGAAACACCATATATTTT.

The chain is built from TRBV28 and TRBJ2-7; 7 nucleotides match TRBD2. With V trimmed by 3 bases and J by 5 bases, 10 bases remained unmatched. CDR1 is MDHEN, CDR2 SYDVKM, per germline. This CDR3 has 15 residues. CDR3 sequence reads: CASSFGPSGINEQYF. DNA for the CDR3: TGTGCCAGCAGTTTCGGGCCTAGCGGTATCAACGAGCAGTACTTC.

V gene TRBV19 combines with J gene TRBJ1-5, with TRBD1 matching 12 bases. The J segment lost 1 base and the V segment lost 5 bases, leaving 18 bases of the junction unmatched. This CDR3 spans 21 amino acids. Germline loops: CDR1 LNHDA, CDR2 SQIVND (reference sequence). CDR3: CASSRDTTGTGGLLSNQPQHF. CDR3 nucleotides: TGTGCCAGTAGTCGCGATACGACCGGGACAGGGGGCTTGTTAAGCAATCAGCCCCAGCATTTT.

The chain couples TRBV7-2 to TRBJ2-3, with TRBD2 matching over 12 bases. The CDR3 loop spans 15 amino acids. The V and J ends lost 5 bases and 4 bases, in that order; junction bases with no gene match: 4. The V gene's germline CDR1 is SGHTA and CDR2 FQGNSA. CDR3 in amino acids: CASSRTSGTADTQYF. CDR3 sequence (DNA): TGTGCCAGCAGCCGGACTAGCGGGACCGCAGATACGCAGTATTTT.

V is TRBV28 and J is TRBJ2-1; perhaps TRBD2 as D (5 bases). Trimming removed 6 bases from V and 3 bases from J, with 9 bases in between. This CDR3 contains 13 residues. Germline CDR1 reads MDHEN; CDR2 reads SYDVKM. The CDR3 spells CASSPGNYNEQFF. As DNA, the CDR3 is TGTGCCAGCAGCCCCGGGAACTACAATGAGCAGTTCTTC.

The genes are TRBV5-4 and TRBJ1-4; no firm D call. V was trimmed by 0 bases and J by 0 bases, leaving 6 bases between them. This CDR3 has 15 amino acids. Germline CDR1 is SGHNT and CDR2 is YYREEE (reference sequence). The CDR3 protein is CASSLGGSTNEKLFF. In DNA, the CDR3 is TGTGCCAGCAGCTTGGGCGGTTCAACTAATGAAAAACTGTTTTTT.

The V and J genes are TRBV6-5 and TRBJ2-7, with 8 bases matching TRBD2. This CDR3 has 14 amino acids. V shed 5 bases and J 4 bases; nucleotides not matched to a gene: 7. Germline V gene lookup returns CDR1 MNHEY and CDR2 SVGAGI. The CDR3 DNA reads as TGTGCCAGCAGTCTGACGGGGGGGCTGTACGAGCAGTACTTC. Protein: CASSLTGGLYEQYF.

V gene TRBV19 combines with J gene TRBJ1-5, with D perhaps TRBD1 (6 bases). Between the trimmed V and J ends, which lost 3 bases and 2 bases, there was a span of 11 bases. The CDR3 spans 15 residues. The germline CDR1 and CDR2 sequences are LNHDA and SQIVND (reference sequence). The CDR3 region has the DNA TGTGCCAGTAGTATGGCTCCAGGGGGCAATCAGCCCCAGCATTTT. It specifies CASSMAPGGNQPQHF.